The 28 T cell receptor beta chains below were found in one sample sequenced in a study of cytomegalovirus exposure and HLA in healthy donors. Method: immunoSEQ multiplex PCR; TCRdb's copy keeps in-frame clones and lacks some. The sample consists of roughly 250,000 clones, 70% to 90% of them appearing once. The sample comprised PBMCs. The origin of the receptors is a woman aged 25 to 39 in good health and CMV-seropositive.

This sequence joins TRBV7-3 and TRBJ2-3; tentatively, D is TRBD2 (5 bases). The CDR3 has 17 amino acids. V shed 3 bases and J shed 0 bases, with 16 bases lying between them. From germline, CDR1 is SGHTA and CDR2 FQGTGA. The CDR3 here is CASSLGLGGGSTDTQYF. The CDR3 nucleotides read TGTGCCAGCAGCTTGGGTCTGGGCGGAGGTAGCACAGATACGCAGTATTTT.

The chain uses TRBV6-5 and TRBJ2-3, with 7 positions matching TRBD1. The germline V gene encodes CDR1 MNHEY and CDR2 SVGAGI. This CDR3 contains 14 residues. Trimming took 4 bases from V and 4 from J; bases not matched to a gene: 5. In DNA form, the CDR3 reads TGTGCCAGCAGTTTTGACAGGGCCCCAGATACGCAGTATTTT. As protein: CASSFDRAPDTQYF.

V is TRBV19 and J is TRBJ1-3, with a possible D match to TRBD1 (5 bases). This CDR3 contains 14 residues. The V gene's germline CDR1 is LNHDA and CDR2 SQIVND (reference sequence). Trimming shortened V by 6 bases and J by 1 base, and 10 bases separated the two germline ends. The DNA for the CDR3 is TGTGCCAGTAGCCCAGGGTCATCTGGAAACACCATATATTTT. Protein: CASSPGSSGNTIYF.

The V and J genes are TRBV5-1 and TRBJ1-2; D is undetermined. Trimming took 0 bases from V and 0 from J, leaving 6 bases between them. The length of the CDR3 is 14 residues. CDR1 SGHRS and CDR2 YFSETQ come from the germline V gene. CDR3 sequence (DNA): TGCGCCAGCAGCTTGGACAACGCTAACTATGGCTACACCTTC. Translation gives CASSLDNANYGYTF.

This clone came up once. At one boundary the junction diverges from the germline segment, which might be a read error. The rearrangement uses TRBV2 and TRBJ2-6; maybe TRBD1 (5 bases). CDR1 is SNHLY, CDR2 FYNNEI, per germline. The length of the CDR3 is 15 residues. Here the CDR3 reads CASREDSSGANVLTF. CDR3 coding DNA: TGTGCCAGCAGAGAAGACAGCTCTGGGGCCAACGTCCTGACTTTC.

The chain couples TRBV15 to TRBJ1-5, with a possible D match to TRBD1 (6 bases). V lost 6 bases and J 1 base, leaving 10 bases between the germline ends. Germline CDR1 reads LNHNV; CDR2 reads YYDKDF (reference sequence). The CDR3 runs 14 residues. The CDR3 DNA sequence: TGTGCCACCAGTCCCCAGGGGAGCAATCAGCCCCAGCATTTT. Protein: CATSPQGSNQPQHF.

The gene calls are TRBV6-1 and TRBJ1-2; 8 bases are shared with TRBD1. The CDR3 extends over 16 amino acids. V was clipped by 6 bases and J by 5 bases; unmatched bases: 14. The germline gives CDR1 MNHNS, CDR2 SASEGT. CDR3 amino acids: CASSETGTGFLYGYTF. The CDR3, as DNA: TGTGCCAGCAGCGAAACTGGGACAGGCTTTTTATATGGCTACACCTTC.

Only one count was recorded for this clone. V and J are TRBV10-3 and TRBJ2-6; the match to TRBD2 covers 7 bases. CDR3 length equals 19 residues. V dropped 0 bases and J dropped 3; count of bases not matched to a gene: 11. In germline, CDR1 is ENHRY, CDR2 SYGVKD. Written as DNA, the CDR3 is TGTGCCATCAGTGAGTCGAGGGAGGGTACCTCCTTTGGGGCCAACGTCCTGACTTTC. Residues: CAISESREGTSFGANVLTF.

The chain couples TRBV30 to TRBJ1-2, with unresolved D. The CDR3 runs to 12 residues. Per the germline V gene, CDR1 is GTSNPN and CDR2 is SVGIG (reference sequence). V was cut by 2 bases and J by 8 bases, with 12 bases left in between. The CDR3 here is CAWSNPIGGYTF. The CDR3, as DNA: TGTGCCTGGAGTAACCCGATCGGGGGCTACACCTTC.

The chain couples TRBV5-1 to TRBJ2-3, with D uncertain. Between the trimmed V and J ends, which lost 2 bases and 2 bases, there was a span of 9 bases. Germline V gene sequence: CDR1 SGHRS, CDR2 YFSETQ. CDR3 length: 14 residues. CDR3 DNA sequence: TGCGCCAGCAGCTTAGAGGCCAACACAGATACGCAGTATTTT. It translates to CASSLEANTDTQYF.

CDR3 in DNA: TGCGCCAGCAGCCTGGGCGGAGCGGGAGGCGGGAATGAGCAGTTCTTC. This codes for CASSLGGAGGGNEQFF. The chain carries TRBV5-1 and TRBJ2-1, with 9 nucleotides matching TRBD2. Germline values: CDR1 SGHRS, CDR2 YFSETQ. The CDR3 loop spans 16 amino acids. V lost 4 bases, J lost 7 bases, and 12 bases stayed unmatched.

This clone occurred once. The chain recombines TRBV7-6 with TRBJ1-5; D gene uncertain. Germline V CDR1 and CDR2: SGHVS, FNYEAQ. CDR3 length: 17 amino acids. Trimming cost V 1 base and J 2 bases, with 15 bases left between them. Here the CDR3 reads CASSLGSGRHGNQPQHF. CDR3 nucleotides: TGTGCCAGCAGCTTAGGTTCTGGCAGACACGGCAATCAGCCCCAGCATTTT.

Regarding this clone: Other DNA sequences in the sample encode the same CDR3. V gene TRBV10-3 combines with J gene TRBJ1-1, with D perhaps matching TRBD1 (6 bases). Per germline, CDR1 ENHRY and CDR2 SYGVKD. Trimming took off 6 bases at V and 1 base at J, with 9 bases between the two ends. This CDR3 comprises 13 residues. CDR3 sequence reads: CAISETGNTEAFF. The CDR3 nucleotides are TGTGCCATCAGCGAGACAGGGAACACTGAAGCTTTCTTT.

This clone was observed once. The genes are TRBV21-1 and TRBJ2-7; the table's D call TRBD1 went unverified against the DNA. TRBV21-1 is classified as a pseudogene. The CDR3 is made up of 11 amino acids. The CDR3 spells CASSNWAWEYF. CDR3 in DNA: TGTGCCAGCAGCAACTGGGCCTGGGAGTACTTC.

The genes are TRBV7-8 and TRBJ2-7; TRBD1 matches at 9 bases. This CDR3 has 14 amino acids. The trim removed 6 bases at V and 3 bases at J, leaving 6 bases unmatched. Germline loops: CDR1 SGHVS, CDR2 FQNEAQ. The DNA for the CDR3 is TGTGCCAGCAGGCCGGACAGGGGACTCTACGAGCAGTACTTC. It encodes CASRPDRGLYEQYF.

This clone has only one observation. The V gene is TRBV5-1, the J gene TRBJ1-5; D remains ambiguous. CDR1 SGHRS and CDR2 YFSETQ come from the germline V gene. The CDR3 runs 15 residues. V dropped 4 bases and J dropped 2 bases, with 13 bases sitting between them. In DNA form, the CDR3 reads TGCGCCAGCAGCCCGGATACGGGTGGCAATCAGCCCCAGCATTTT. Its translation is CASSPDTGGNQPQHF. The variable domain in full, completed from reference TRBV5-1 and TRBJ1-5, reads KAGVTQTPRYLIKTRGQQVTLSCSPISGHRSVSWYQQTPGQGLQFLFEYFSETQRNKGNFPGRFSGRQFSNSRSEMNVSTLELGDSALYLCASSPDTGGNQPQHFGDGTRLSIL.

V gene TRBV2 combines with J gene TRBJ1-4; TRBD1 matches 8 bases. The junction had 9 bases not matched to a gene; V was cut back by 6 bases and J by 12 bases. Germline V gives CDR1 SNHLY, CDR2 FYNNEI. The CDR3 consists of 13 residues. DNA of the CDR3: TGTGCCAGCAGACAGGACAGGGTAGTCGAACTGTTTTTT. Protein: CASRQDRVVELFF.

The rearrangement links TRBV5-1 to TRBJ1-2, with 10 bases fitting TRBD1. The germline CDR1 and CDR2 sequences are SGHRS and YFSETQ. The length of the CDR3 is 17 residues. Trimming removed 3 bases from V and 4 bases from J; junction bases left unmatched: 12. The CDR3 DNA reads TGCGCCAGCAGCTCCGACCCCCCGACAGGGGGCGGCTATGGCTACACCTTC. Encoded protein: CASSSDPPTGGGYGYTF.

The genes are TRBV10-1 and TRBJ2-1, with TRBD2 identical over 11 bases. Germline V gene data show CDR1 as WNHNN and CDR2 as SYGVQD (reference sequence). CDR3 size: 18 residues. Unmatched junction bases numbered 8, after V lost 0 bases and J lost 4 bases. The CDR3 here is CASSESVSGRGFYNEQFF. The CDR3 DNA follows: TGCGCCAGCAGTGAGTCGGTTAGCGGGAGGGGCTTTTACAATGAGCAGTTCTTC.

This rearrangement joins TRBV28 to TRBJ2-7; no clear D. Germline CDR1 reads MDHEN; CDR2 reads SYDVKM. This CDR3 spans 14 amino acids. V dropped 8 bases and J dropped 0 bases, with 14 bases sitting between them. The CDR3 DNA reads TGTGCCAGCCATCACTCGCGGAGCTCCTACGAGCAGTACTTC. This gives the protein CASHHSRSSYEQYF.

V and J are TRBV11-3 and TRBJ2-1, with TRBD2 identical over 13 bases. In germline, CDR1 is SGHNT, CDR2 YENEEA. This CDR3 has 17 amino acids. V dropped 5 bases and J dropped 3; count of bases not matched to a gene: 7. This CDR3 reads CASSPRTSGSLYNEQFF. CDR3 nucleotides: TGTGCCAGCAGCCCTAGGACTAGCGGGAGCCTCTACAATGAGCAGTTCTTC.

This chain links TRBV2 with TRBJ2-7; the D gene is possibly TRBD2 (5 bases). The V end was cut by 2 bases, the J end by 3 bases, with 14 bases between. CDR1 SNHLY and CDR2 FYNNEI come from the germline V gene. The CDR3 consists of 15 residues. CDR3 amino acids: CASSERVPSLYEQYF. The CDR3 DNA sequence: TGTGCCAGCAGTGAAAGGGTCCCTAGCCTCTACGAGCAGTACTTC.

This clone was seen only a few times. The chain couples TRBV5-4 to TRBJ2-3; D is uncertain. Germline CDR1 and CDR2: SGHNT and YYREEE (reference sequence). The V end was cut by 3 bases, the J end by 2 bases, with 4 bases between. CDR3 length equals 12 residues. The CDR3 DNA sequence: TGTGCCAGCAGCTACTCCACAGATACGCAGTATTTT. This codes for CASSYSTDTQYF.

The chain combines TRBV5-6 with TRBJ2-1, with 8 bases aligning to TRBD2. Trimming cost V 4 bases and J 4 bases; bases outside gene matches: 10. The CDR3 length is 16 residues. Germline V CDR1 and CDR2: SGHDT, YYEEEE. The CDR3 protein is CASSPRSGSYYNEQFF. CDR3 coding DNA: TGTGCCAGCAGCCCGCGGAGCGGGAGTTATTACAATGAGCAGTTCTTC.

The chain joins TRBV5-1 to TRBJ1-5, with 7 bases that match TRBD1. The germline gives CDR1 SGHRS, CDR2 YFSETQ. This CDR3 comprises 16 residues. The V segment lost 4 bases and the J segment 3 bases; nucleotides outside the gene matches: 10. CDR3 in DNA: TGCGCCAGCAGCAAGGACCCGACAGGGAACAATCAGCCCCAGCATTTT. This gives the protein CASSKDPTGNNQPQHF.

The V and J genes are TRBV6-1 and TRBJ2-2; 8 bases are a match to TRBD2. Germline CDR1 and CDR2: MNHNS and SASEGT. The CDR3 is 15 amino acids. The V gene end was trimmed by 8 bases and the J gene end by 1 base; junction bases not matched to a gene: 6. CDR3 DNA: TGTGCCAGCTTCGGACTAGCAGTGAACACCGGGGAGCTGTTTTTT. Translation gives CASFGLAVNTGELFF.

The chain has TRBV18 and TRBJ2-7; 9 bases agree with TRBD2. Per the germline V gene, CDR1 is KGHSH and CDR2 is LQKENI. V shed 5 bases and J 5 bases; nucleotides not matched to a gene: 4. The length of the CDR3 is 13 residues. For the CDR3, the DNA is TGTGCCAGCTCAATTGCGGGAGGGGACGAGCAGTACTTC. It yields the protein CASSIAGGDEQYF.

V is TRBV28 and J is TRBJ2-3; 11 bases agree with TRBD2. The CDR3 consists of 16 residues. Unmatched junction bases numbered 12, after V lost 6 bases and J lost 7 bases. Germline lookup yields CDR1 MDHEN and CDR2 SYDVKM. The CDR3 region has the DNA TGTGCCAGCAGCTCCACTAGCGGGAGCAGGGTAAATACGCAGTATTTT. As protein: CASSSTSGSRVNTQYF.